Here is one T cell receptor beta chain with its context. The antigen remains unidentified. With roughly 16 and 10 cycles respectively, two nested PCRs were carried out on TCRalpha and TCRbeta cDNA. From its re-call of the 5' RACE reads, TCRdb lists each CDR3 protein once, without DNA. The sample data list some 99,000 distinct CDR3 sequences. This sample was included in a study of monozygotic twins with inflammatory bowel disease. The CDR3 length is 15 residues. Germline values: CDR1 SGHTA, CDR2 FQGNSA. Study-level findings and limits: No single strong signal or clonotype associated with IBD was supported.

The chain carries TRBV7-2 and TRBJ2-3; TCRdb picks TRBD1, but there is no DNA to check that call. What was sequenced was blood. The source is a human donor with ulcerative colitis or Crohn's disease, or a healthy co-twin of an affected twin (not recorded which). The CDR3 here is CASSHRDPLSNTQYF.